These 19 T cell receptor beta chains came from one sample sequenced in a study of CD8 T cells in Susac syndrome. An input of about 0.5 to 1 ug of RNA was subjected to reverse transcription using random hexamers. In TCRdb, the immunoSEQ multiplex PCR reads were re-called with MiXCR into one record per CDR3 protein. The table has about 280,000 distinct CDR3 sequences, around 83% seen once. The specimen was CD8+ T cells from PBMCs. The receptors were gathered from a human donor with multiple sclerosis.

V gene TRBV27 combines with J gene TRBJ2-3; the D gene is possibly TRBD2 (5 bases). Trimming took 3 bases from V and 3 from J, leaving 7 bases between them. Germline CDR1 and CDR2: MNHEY and SMNVEV (reference sequence). This CDR3 region has 13 residues. The CDR3, as DNA: TGTGCCAGCAGTTTTCCGGGAACAGATACGCAGTATTTT. Amino acids: CASSFPGTDTQYF.

The genes are TRBV4-1 and TRBJ2-1, with D possibly matching TRBD2 (5 bases). Germline V CDR1 and CDR2: MGHRA, YSYEKL. Trimming shortened V by 2 bases and J by 0 bases, and 14 bases separated the two germline ends. The CDR3 runs to 17 residues. The CDR3 is CASSQKVAGSSYNEQFF. The CDR3, as DNA: TGCGCCAGCAGCCAAAAAGTCGCGGGCAGCTCCTACAATGAGCAGTTCTTC.

The V call is TRBV23-1, the J call TRBJ1-1, with 7 bases matching TRBD1. TRBV23-1 qualifies as an ORF whose function is uncertain. This CDR3 is built from 15 residues. V dropped 4 bases and J dropped 4; count of bases not matched to a gene: 9. CDR3 in amino acids: CASSRRSGGSTEAFF. The CDR3, as DNA: TGCGCCAGCAGTCGACGATCAGGGGGGAGCACTGAAGCTTTCTTT.

The CDR3 loop reads CASRYRDEQFF. CDR3 nucleotides: TGTGCCAGCAGGTACAGAGATGAGCAGTTCTTC. The V call is TRBV7-9, the J call TRBJ2-1; D ambiguous. The CDR3 length is 11 residues. Germline assignment: CDR1 SEHNR and CDR2 FQNEAQ (reference sequence). The V and J ends lost 6 bases and 8 bases respectively, with 8 bases between them.

The rearrangement uses TRBV27 and TRBJ1-2, with unresolved D. CDR1 is MNHEY, CDR2 SMNVEV, per germline (reference sequence). Trimming took off 5 bases at V and 8 bases at J, with 15 bases between the two ends. The CDR3 has 13 residues. The DNA for the CDR3 is TGTGCCAGCAGTCTACCTGGGTGGAGGGGCTACACCTTC. Its protein is CASSLPGWRGYTF.

This chain uses TRBV20-1 with TRBJ2-2; D may match TRBD1 or TRBD2 (5 bases each). Germline assignment: CDR1 DFQATT and CDR2 SNEGSKA (reference sequence). The CDR3 contains 15 residues. The V end lost 3 bases, the J end lost 1 base, and 12 bases lay between the germline ends. CDR3 in amino acids: CSASGAGLNTGELFF. DNA of the CDR3: TGCAGTGCTAGCGGGGCAGGGTTGAACACCGGGGAGCTGTTTTTT.

The chain couples TRBV3-1 to TRBJ1-4; D call uncertain. Germline CDR1 and CDR2: LGHDT and YNNKEL (reference sequence). CDR3 length: 13 amino acids. V lost 0 bases to trimming and J lost 7 bases, with 6 bases between them. CDR3 sequence reads: CASSQDMSEKLFF. The DNA for the CDR3 is TGTGCCAGCAGCCAAGATATGAGTGAAAAACTGTTTTTT.

The chain links TRBV27 to TRBJ2-1; TRBD2 matches 8 bases. The CDR3 has 13 residues. Trimming removed 11 bases from V and 1 base from J; junction bases left unmatched: 4. Germline assignment: CDR1 MNHEY and CDR2 SMNVEV (reference sequence). The CDR3 protein is CASGGGSYNEQFF. CDR3 DNA: TGTGCCTCGGGGGGGGGTTCCTACAATGAGCAGTTCTTC.

The chain links TRBV30 to TRBJ2-1, with 9 bases that match TRBD1. CDR3 length equals 14 residues. V trimming: 7 bases; J trimming: 8 bases; junction bases outside the gene matches: 12. Germline assignment: CDR1 GTSNPN and CDR2 SVGIG (reference sequence). The CDR3 reads CASLRDRVDDEQFF. The CDR3 nucleotides are TGTGCCTCACTCCGGGACAGGGTTGACGATGAGCAGTTCTTC.

The V gene is TRBV27, the J gene TRBJ2-3; unclear D gene. The CDR3 is made up of 15 amino acids. CDR1 and CDR2 (germline): MNHEY, SMNVEV (reference sequence). V lost 2 bases, J lost 0 bases, and 9 bases lay in between. CDR3 sequence reads: CASSLGPASTDTQYF. The CDR3 region has the DNA TGTGCCAGCAGTTTAGGACCGGCTAGCACAGATACGCAGTATTTT.

The V call is TRBV7-9, the J call TRBJ1-2; D unresolved. Germline loops: CDR1 SEHNR, CDR2 FQNEAQ (reference sequence). V was pared by 5 bases and J by 2 bases, with 9 bases between. The CDR3 sequence is 13 residues long. Here the CDR3 DNA reads TGTGCCAGCAGCCTACAGCCCAACTATGGCTACACCTTC. Encoded protein: CASSLQPNYGYTF.

The chain has TRBV7-9 and TRBJ2-3; 8 bases line up with TRBD1. Looked up from germline, CDR1 is SEHNR and CDR2 is FQNEAQ (reference sequence). The CDR3 contains 17 residues. J was trimmed by 2 bases and V by 1 base; bases with no gene match: 8. The CDR3 region is CASSLVQGVTDTDTQYF. In DNA, the CDR3 is TGTGCCAGCAGCTTAGTACAGGGGGTTACCGACACAGATACGCAGTATTTT.

The rearrangement joins TRBV27 to TRBJ2-1; D is unclear. The CDR3 has 13 amino acids. Germline V lookup: CDR1 MNHEY, CDR2 SMNVEV (reference sequence). Trimming took 0 bases from V and 8 from J, leaving 8 bases between them. CDR3 sequence reads: CASSLSPRYEQFF. CDR3 DNA: TGTGCCAGCAGTTTATCGCCCCGGTATGAGCAGTTCTTC.

The chain recombines TRBV28 with TRBJ1-2, with 9 bases that match TRBD1. V gave up 5 bases and J gave up 4 bases; unmatched junction bases: 8. The CDR3 sequence is 15 residues long. Germline CDR1 reads MDHEN; CDR2 reads SYDVKM. CDR3 bases: TGTGCCAGCAGTCGTCCCGGGACAGGGTTCTATGGCTACACCTTC. Its translation is CASSRPGTGFYGYTF.

The chain uses TRBV7-2 and TRBJ2-5; 9 bases are a match to TRBD1. V shed 5 bases, J shed 7 bases, and the junction held 5 bases outside the gene matches. The CDR3 covers 13 residues. Germline CDR1 is SGHTA and CDR2 is FQGNSA. The CDR3 loop reads CASSPGQGGTQYF. For the CDR3, the DNA is TGTGCCAGCAGCCCGGGACAGGGAGGGACCCAGTACTTC.

CDR3 protein: CASSYGANTGELFF. In nucleotides, the CDR3 is TGTGCCAGCAGTTATGGGGCGAACACCGGGGAGCTGTTTTTT. The chain uses TRBV6-2 or TRBV6-3 and TRBJ2-2; no firm D call. CDR3 length: 14 residues. V was shortened by 3 bases and J by 0 bases, with 5 bases between the two germline ends. Germline CDR1 and CDR2: MNHEY and SVGEGT.

In this sample, this clonotype turned up a few times. The chain couples TRBV28 to TRBJ2-3; D may be TRBD1 (6 bases). The germline V and J ends were trimmed by 5 bases and 0 bases, with 9 bases remaining between them. Germline values: CDR1 MDHEN, CDR2 SYDVKM. The CDR3 consists of 14 residues. CDR3 bases: TGTGCCAGCAGTCTTGACAGGAGCACAGATACGCAGTATTTT. Translated: CASSLDRSTDTQYF.

The chain couples TRBV20-1 to TRBJ2-1; 8 nucleotides align to TRBD2. Germline CDR1 reads DFQATT; CDR2 reads SNEGSKA (reference sequence). The CDR3 runs 16 residues. Trimming removed 6 bases from V and 9 bases from J; junction bases left unmatched: 19. The CDR3 is CSAPPLGETGGLEQFF. In DNA, the CDR3 is TGCAGTGCCCCGCCTCTAGGCGAGACGGGAGGGCTTGAGCAGTTCTTC.

The chain links TRBV12-3 or TRBV12-4 to TRBJ2-1, with D hard to call. The CDR3 consists of 17 residues. Between the trimmed V and J ends, which lost 5 bases and 0 bases, there was a span of 17 bases. For the CDR3, the DNA is TGTGCCAGCAGTCCGAGTTCTTACCCAAGCTCCTACAATGAGCAGTTCTTC. Amino acid sequence: CASSPSSYPSSYNEQFF.